The rows below give T cell receptor beta chains drawn from one sample of a study of T cells expressing NK-cell markers. TCRdb reprocessed the 5' RACE reads; each CDR3 protein has one entry and no DNA is given. The sample features about 110,000 distinct CDR3 sequences, with approximately 17% in its top ten. Source material: blood T cells: a sorted CD56 or NKG2C T cell subset, CD4+ or CD8+ T cells, or bulk PBMC T cells (not recorded which). The receptor source for this set is a woman aged 18 to 75 in good health. Each CDR3 is given with its conserved first and last residue. The order of the fields is clone size, V gene, J gene, CDR3 protein. Clone size appears in some rows only: once, few, many, or a class for an expanded clone.

NA,TRBV12-3/TRBV12-4,TRBJ2-3,CASSFMGDTQYF
NA,TRBV5-4,TRBJ2-3,CASSLVGGDADTQYF
NA,TRBV29-1,TRBJ2-1,CSVEGFPLAEYNEQFF
NA,TRBV29-1,TRBJ1-1,CSVEVPTGTGIPQAFF
NA,TRBV6-1,TRBJ1-3,CASRGPSDSGNTIYF
NA,TRBV6-5,TRBJ1-1,CASSYDRVTEAFF
NA,TRBV6-2/TRBV6-3,TRBJ1-3,CASFGTADSGNTIYF
NA,TRBV7-2,TRBJ2-2,CASSWLAGGYTGELFF
NA,TRBV2,TRBJ1-5,CASSGSPKQGGNQPQHF
NA,TRBV29-1,TRBJ1-2,CSVTGGDGYGYTF
NA,TRBV7-9,TRBJ1-4,CASSLRHEGEKLFF
NA,TRBV20-1,TRBJ2-7,CSARDLGAEQYF
NA,TRBV5-6,TRBJ1-6,CASSLYLQEDSPLHF
NA,TRBV11-2,TRBJ1-1,CASSAQLGLDTEAFF
NA,TRBV19,TRBJ1-1,CASSWDFEAFF
NA,TRBV13,TRBJ2-1,CASSSPGTSGNEQFF
NA,TRBV10-3,TRBJ2-5,CAISESAAGEMETQYF
NA,TRBV7-9,TRBJ1-5,CASSQQGNGNQPQHF
NA,TRBV29-1,TRBJ2-1,CSVEPLTGGPRNEQFF
NA,TRBV7-9,TRBJ2-3,CASSQPTEDTQYF
NA,TRBV9,TRBJ1-4,CASSGTGGSEKLFF
NA,TRBV5-6,TRBJ2-1,CASSYEPYNEQFF
NA,TRBV12-3/TRBV12-4,TRBJ2-5,CASRGLETQYF
NA,TRBV28,TRBJ2-7,CASSPPGQGSLTEQYF
NA,TRBV29-1,TRBJ2-1,CSAGTGNEQFF
NA,TRBV30,TRBJ2-7,CAWSEAGNSYEQYF
NA,TRBV20-1,TRBJ2-1,CSARDQGAGGDEQFF
NA,TRBV19,TRBJ1-1,CASTLSGTGGTEAFF
NA,TRBV29-1,TRBJ1-2,CSAKDGVYGYTF
large,TRBV4-3,TRBJ1-1,CASSQEAQREAFF
NA,TRBV20-1,TRBJ2-3,CSAPRWEVESPTDTQYF
NA,TRBV5-4,TRBJ2-1,CASSFSGSYNEQFF
NA,TRBV28,TRBJ2-1,CASSFAANEQFF
NA,TRBV9,TRBJ2-3,CASTRGLAGTDTQYF
NA,TRBV7-2,TRBJ1-3,CASSFGGLSGNTIYF
NA,TRBV12-3/TRBV12-4,TRBJ1-5,CASSPHLRESQHF
NA,TRBV28,TRBJ2-3,CASSPLTGTDTQYF
NA,TRBV6-2/TRBV6-3,TRBJ2-3,CASSYPNEGPSTDTQYF
NA,TRBV20-1,TRBJ2-1,CSASSGRTYNEQFF
NA,TRBV29-1,TRBJ1-2,CSVAAGPYGYTF
NA,TRBV20-1,TRBJ1-1,CSARVSIVDHLNTEAFF
NA,TRBV5-6,TRBJ2-3,CASSLTMGLNPDTQYF
NA,TRBV24-1,TRBJ2-1,CATSAGNNEQFF
NA,TRBV10-3,TRBJ2-1,CAISESASTYNEQFF
NA,TRBV6-2/TRBV6-3,TRBJ2-7,CASSYSPPEQYF
NA,TRBV4-3,TRBJ2-5,CASSQLGTSGFEETQYF
NA,TRBV14,TRBJ2-7,CASSRFGIWDHEQYF
NA,TRBV5-4,TRBJ2-7,CASSFSGTAGEQYF
NA,TRBV18,TRBJ2-6,CASSPPVGRNSGANVLTF
NA,TRBV29-1,TRBJ2-5,CSVVQGNQETQYF